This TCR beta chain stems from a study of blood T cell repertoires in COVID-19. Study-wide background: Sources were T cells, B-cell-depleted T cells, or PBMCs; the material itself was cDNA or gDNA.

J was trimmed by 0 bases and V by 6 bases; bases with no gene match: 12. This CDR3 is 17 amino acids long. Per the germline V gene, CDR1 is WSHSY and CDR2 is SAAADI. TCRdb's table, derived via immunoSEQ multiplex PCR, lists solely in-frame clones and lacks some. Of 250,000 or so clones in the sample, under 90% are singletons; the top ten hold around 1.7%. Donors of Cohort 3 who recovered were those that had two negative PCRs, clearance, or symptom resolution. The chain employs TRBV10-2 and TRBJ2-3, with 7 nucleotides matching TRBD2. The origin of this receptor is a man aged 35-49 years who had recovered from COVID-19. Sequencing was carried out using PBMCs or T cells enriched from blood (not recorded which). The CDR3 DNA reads TGCGCCAGCAGAGGTACCCCGAGCGGGACTAGCACAGATACGCAGTATTTT. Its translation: CASRGTPSGTSTDTQYF.